A selection of T cell receptor beta chains follows, all from one sample in a study of T cell changes during pregnancy in multiple sclerosis. This table comes from immunoSEQ multiplex PCR, and its TCRdb copy is limited to in-frame clones, with some not included. The sample consists of about 53,000 clones, more than 90% of them appearing once. Source: CD8+ T cells from peripheral blood mononuclear cells, taken before pregnancy. These receptors all stem from a female donor with multiple sclerosis, enrolled in a pregnancy study. Each CDR3 is given with its conserved first and last residue. The D gene is left open where the match is weak.

cdr3_aa: CASTQRGSYNEQFF
d_call: .
v_call: TRBV7-6
j_call: TRBJ2-1

cdr3_aa: CASTAGREAFF
d_call: .
v_call: TRBV19
j_call: TRBJ1-1

cdr3_aa: CASSFGESSEAFF
d_call: .
v_call: TRBV5-4
j_call: TRBJ1-1

cdr3_aa: CASSPGGDPQETQYF
d_call: TRBD2
v_call: TRBV9
j_call: TRBJ2-5

cdr3_aa: CASSSGQGDTDTQYF
d_call: TRBD1
v_call: TRBV5-8
j_call: TRBJ2-3

cdr3_aa: CASSYYSGTGDTEAFF
d_call: TRBD1
v_call: TRBV6-5
j_call: TRBJ1-1

cdr3_aa: CASSYSNSANAYEQYF
d_call: .
v_call: TRBV6-5
j_call: TRBJ2-7

cdr3_aa: CARRVGEGRRYGYTF
d_call: .
v_call: TRBV6-4
j_call: TRBJ1-2

cdr3_aa: CAIGGTVHQETQYF
d_call: .
v_call: TRBV10-3
j_call: TRBJ2-5

cdr3_aa: CASSRWTGDTEAFF
d_call: TRBD1
v_call: TRBV9
j_call: TRBJ1-1

cdr3_aa: CASSVGLAPYRETQYF
d_call: TRBD2
v_call: TRBV11-2
j_call: TRBJ2-5

cdr3_aa: CASRGGRGYTF
d_call: .
v_call: TRBV9
j_call: TRBJ1-2

cdr3_aa: CASSVGLEGYTF
d_call: .
v_call: TRBV9
j_call: TRBJ1-2

cdr3_aa: CASSLGSGSPLHF
d_call: .
v_call: TRBV5-6
j_call: TRBJ1-6

cdr3_aa: CASSGKIHEQFF
d_call: .
v_call: TRBV11-2
j_call: TRBJ2-1

cdr3_aa: CTSSQARGSTEAFF
d_call: .
v_call: TRBV1
j_call: TRBJ1-1

cdr3_aa: CASSLFTGPSNQPQHF
d_call: .
v_call: TRBV7-9
j_call: TRBJ1-5

cdr3_aa: CASSFGYEQYF
d_call: .
v_call: TRBV27
j_call: TRBJ2-7

cdr3_aa: CASSSSGGFSGELFF
d_call: TRBD2
v_call: TRBV19
j_call: TRBJ2-2

cdr3_aa: CASSLAGGTGVEAQHF
d_call: TRBD1
v_call: TRBV5-6
j_call: TRBJ1-5

cdr3_aa: CASSQGGAEGYTF
d_call: .
v_call: TRBV7-6
j_call: TRBJ1-2

cdr3_aa: CASSLARETRETQYF
d_call: .
v_call: TRBV7-9
j_call: TRBJ2-5

cdr3_aa: CASSFGTGPREQFF
d_call: TRBD1
v_call: TRBV11-3
j_call: TRBJ2-1

cdr3_aa: CASSAQGGQPQHF
d_call: .
v_call: TRBV21-1
j_call: TRBJ1-5

cdr3_aa: CASSFTGEEAFF
d_call: TRBD1
v_call: TRBV5-5
j_call: TRBJ1-1

cdr3_aa: CASTPISGETQYF
d_call: TRBD2
v_call: TRBV6-6
j_call: TRBJ2-5

cdr3_aa: CASSKGPTTGELFF
d_call: .
v_call: TRBV7-7
j_call: TRBJ2-2

cdr3_aa: CASSLAAQGYEQFF
d_call: .
v_call: TRBV11-3
j_call: TRBJ2-1

cdr3_aa: CASSQGSAGAYEQYF
d_call: TRBD2
v_call: TRBV4-3
j_call: TRBJ2-7

cdr3_aa: CASSLLGALGYTF
d_call: .
v_call: TRBV27
j_call: TRBJ1-2

cdr3_aa: CSTPPGQATDTQYF
d_call: TRBD1
v_call: TRBV29-1
j_call: TRBJ2-3

cdr3_aa: CASSLGGGTYEQYF
d_call: TRBD2
v_call: TRBV7-6
j_call: TRBJ2-7

cdr3_aa: CASWEPGANVLTF
d_call: .
v_call: TRBV6-6
j_call: TRBJ2-6